The 10 T cell receptor beta chains listed next were all sequenced from one sample in a study of T cells in Graves' hyperthyroidism and ophthalmopathy. RNA transcripts provided the source from which TCR beta CDR3 regions were amplified. HTBI primers were used for first-round RT-PCR of the TCR CDR3. A single record per CDR3 protein comes from TCRdb applying MiXCR to the multiplex PCR reads. The sample has 560,000 or so distinct CDR3 sequences; 15% to 20% are singletons. Sequences were obtained from blood. Every receptor here comes from a middle-aged man with Graves' ophthalmopathy.

V usage is TRBV3-1 and J usage is TRBJ2-2, with D perhaps assigned TRBD1 or TRBD2 (5 bases each). CDR1 and CDR2 from the germline V gene are LGHDT and YNNKEL (reference sequence). The CDR3 is 18 amino acids. V shed 1 base and J shed 0 bases, with 15 bases lying between them. The CDR3 region has the DNA TGTGCCAGCAGCCAAGCCCTCCCGGGGCACTCGAACACCGGGGAGCTGTTTTTT. Protein product: CASSQALPGHSNTGELFF.

This clonotype appeared many times. The chain joins TRBV6-1 to TRBJ2-1; 8 positions match TRBD2. V trimming: 4 bases; J trimming: 6 bases; junction bases outside the gene matches: 11. Germline assignment: CDR1 MNHNS and CDR2 SASEGT. The CDR3 has 16 amino acids. The DNA for the CDR3 is TGTGCCAGCAGTGGGTTGAGAGCGGGGGATATCAATGAGCAGTTCTTC. Amino acid sequence: CASSGLRAGDINEQFF.

This clonotype was seen at least ten times. The rearrangement links TRBV2 to TRBJ2-3, with TRBD2 as a possible D gene (5 bases). This CDR3 region has 15 residues. From germline, CDR1 is SNHLY and CDR2 FYNNEI. Trimming stripped 2 bases from V and 2 bases from J, with 11 bases between. The chain's CDR3 is CASSEWRSNTDTQYF. In nucleotides, the CDR3 is TGTGCCAGCAGTGAATGGAGGAGCAACACAGATACGCAGTATTTT.

Comment on this clonotype: A much larger clone lies one base from this, so it may be a read error. The chain uses TRBV7-2 and TRBJ2-2; D unclear. The CDR3 spans 14 residues. In germline, CDR1 is SGHTA, CDR2 FQGNSA. The V end lost 6 bases, the J end lost 6 bases, and 14 bases lay between the germline ends. For the CDR3, the DNA is TGTGCCAGCAGATCAGTAGCCTTTTCCGGGGAGCTGTTTTTT. Protein sequence: CASRSVAFSGELFF.

This chain joins TRBV6-5 and TRBJ2-2; 9 bases map to TRBD2. The CDR3 has 18 residues. Germline trimming cut 0 bases from V and 7 bases from J; bases unmatched to any gene: 12. CDR1 and CDR2 (germline): MNHEY, SVGAGI. The CDR3 reads CASSYSSSLAGLFGELFF. In DNA, the CDR3 is TGTGCCAGCAGTTACTCGAGTAGTCTAGCGGGGCTTTTCGGGGAGCTGTTTTTT.

There are many counts of this clonotype. V usage is TRBV3-1 and J usage is TRBJ2-4; TRBD1 matches at 7 bases. Per the germline V gene, CDR1 is LGHDT and CDR2 is YNNKEL (reference sequence). The CDR3 has 17 residues. The V and J ends lost 4 bases and 1 base, in that order; junction bases with no gene match: 10. In nucleotides, the CDR3 is TGTGCCAGCAGCCTCCACCAGACAGGGCTGGCCAAAAACATTCAGTACTTC. As protein: CASSLHQTGLAKNIQYF.

The gene calls are TRBV6-1 and TRBJ1-1; D remains ambiguous. The CDR3 extends over 12 amino acids. Germline-derived CDR1 and CDR2 are MNHNS and SASEGT. V was cut by 5 bases and J by 7 bases, with 11 bases left in between. CDR3 region: CASSSSYFEAFF. The CDR3, as DNA: TGTGCCAGCAGTAGCAGCTATTTTGAAGCTTTCTTT.

The rearrangement uses TRBV6-1 and TRBJ1-3; the D gene is possibly TRBD1 (5 bases). Germline values: CDR1 MNHNS, CDR2 SASEGT. V was cut by 9 bases and J by 4 bases, with 10 bases left in between. The CDR3 runs 12 residues. CDR3 sequence (DNA): TGTGCCAGATGGACAAGCGGAAACACCATATATTTT. Translation: CARWTSGNTIYF.

This clonotype was seen repeatedly, ten times or more. V is TRBV6-1 and J is TRBJ1-1, with a tentative D call TRBD1 (6 bases). The length of the CDR3 is 15 residues. Looked up from germline, CDR1 is MNHNS and CDR2 is SASEGT. The V gene lost 7 bases and the J gene lost 1 base, with 16 bases spanning the gap. CDR3 sequence: CASTLQTTGNTEAFF. The CDR3 bases are TGTGCCAGCACCCTGCAGACGACAGGGAACACTGAAGCTTTCTTT.

The V call is TRBV5-1, the J call TRBJ2-2; D remains ambiguous. The germline V and J ends were trimmed by 3 bases and 5 bases, with 8 bases remaining between them. The germline CDR1 and CDR2 sequences are SGHRS and YFSETQ. The CDR3 covers 13 residues. CDR3 coding DNA: TGCGCCAGCAGCTCTTTAGAGACCGGGGAGCTGTTTTTT. This sequence encodes CASSSLETGELFF.